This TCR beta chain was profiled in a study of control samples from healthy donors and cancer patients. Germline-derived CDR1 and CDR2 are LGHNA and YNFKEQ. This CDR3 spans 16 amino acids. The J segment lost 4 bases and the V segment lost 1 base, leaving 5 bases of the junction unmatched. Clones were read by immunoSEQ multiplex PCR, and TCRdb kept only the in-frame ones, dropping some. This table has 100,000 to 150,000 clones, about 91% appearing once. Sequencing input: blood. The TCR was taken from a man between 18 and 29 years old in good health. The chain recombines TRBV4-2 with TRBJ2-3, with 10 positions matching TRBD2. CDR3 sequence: CASSQGAGGPPDTQYF. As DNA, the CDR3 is TGTGCCAGCAGCCAAGGAGCGGGGGGGCCACCAGATACGCAGTATTTT.